A selection of T cell receptor beta chains follows, all from one sample in a study of blood T cells in healthy people across ages. Each CDR3 protein gets one entry after TCRdb re-called the 5' RACE reads with MiXCR. This repertoire shows 650,000 to 700,000 distinct CDR3 sequences, over 40% found once; its top ten account for about 14%. The sample was blood. These receptors all stem from a woman of 80 years or more in good health. CDR3s include the opening cysteine and the closing phenylalanine or tryptophan. Each record gives: V gene, J gene, D gene, CDR3 protein. A D gene is named only where the DNA matches it firmly.

>TRBV24-1|TRBJ2-3|-
CATSGLDRTDTQYF
>TRBV20-1|TRBJ2-5|TRBD2
CSARRASGNGETQYF
>TRBV20-1|TRBJ2-1|-
CSAPKSWGAPYNEQFF
>TRBV29-1|TRBJ2-1|TRBD2
CSVPLAGGHYNEQFF
>TRBV10-3|-|-
CAISDIGETQYF
>TRBV6-1|TRBJ2-7|TRBD1
CAGNKGATSERYF
>TRBV7-9|TRBJ2-3|-
CASSQARLTTDTQYF
>TRBV29-1|TRBJ2-7|TRBD2
CSVGGVGDEQYF
>TRBV3-1|TRBJ2-5|TRBD2
CASSQDVASGSQYF
>TRBV18|TRBJ1-5|-
CASSPQSNQPQHF
>TRBV6-6|TRBJ2-1|TRBD2
CASTATGGGGIYNEQFF
>TRBV5-1|TRBJ1-4|-
CASSSRRGEKKLFF
>TRBV20-1|TRBJ2-1|-
CSARDLVRSSYNEQFF
>TRBV6-6|-|-
CASSYYLGETGQNIQYF
>TRBV6-1|TRBJ1-6|-
CASRDPGETYNSPLHF
>TRBV2|TRBJ2-2|-
CASRTQGYTGELFF
>TRBV20-1|TRBJ2-1|TRBD1
CSARDQGVQFF
>TRBV14|TRBJ2-5|-
CASSQPGTAQETQYF
>TRBV6-5|TRBJ2-1|-
CASKGLYYNEQFF
>TRBV4-3|-|-
CASSQEEGWNEQYF
>TRBV5-5|TRBJ1-5|-
CASSLATDHQPQHF
>TRBV27|TRBJ2-3|-
CASSFGASKNTQYF
>TRBV7-3|TRBJ2-1|TRBD1
CASSFRTGGFSAVSANEQFF
>TRBV30|TRBJ2-3|TRBD2
CAWSVGSGGLTDTQYF
>TRBV20-1|TRBJ2-7|-
CSARALYDSAASLYEQYF
>TRBV6-5|TRBJ1-2|TRBD1
CASTPEGGSYGYTF
>TRBV29-1|TRBJ1-1|-
CSVDSRGTEAFF
>TRBV6-5|TRBJ1-5|-
CASRITRYSNRPQHF
>TRBV5-1|TRBJ2-1|-
CASSLDVGASYNEQFF
>TRBV9|TRBJ2-3|-
CASSVDPPTDTQYF
>TRBV6-1|TRBJ2-5|-
CASSESERKQYF
>TRBV27|TRBJ2-7|-
CASNGGGLDYEQYF
>TRBV6-1|TRBJ2-2|-
CASSESSTGELFF
>TRBV3-1|TRBJ1-4|-
CASSQDVQYYEKLFF
>TRBV20-1|TRBJ2-5|TRBD2
CSASWGGGGKTQYF
>TRBV20-1|TRBJ2-1|TRBD2
CSARDGGRAVEQFF
>TRBV20-1|TRBJ2-3|-
CSARDLLSDTQYF
>TRBV6-5|TRBJ2-5|-
CASSYSYQETQYF
>TRBV12-3/TRBV12-4|TRBJ2-5|-
CASSLRTVGDEQYF
>TRBV9|TRBJ2-2|-
CASSVWTTGELFF
>TRBV6-1|TRBJ2-7|TRBD1
CASFDRVNEQYF
>TRBV9|TRBJ2-7|-
CASSVVGSSYEQYF
>TRBV27|-|-
CASSPLDRLDYEQYF
>TRBV27|TRBJ2-7|TRBD1
CASSSQGQGATYEQYF
>TRBV20-1|TRBJ2-5|TRBD2
CSARLAAQETQYF
>TRBV6-6|TRBJ2-1|TRBD2
CASSTSGGASEQFF
>TRBV7-9|TRBJ1-5|-
CASSLGGMQPQHF
>TRBV4-1|TRBJ2-5|TRBD2
CASSQDKREGRETQYF
>TRBV20-1|TRBJ2-1|TRBD1
CSAHRGSSYNEQFF
>TRBV11-2|TRBJ2-3|-
CASSLDQASTQYF
>TRBV28|TRBJ2-3|-
CASSPKRRTDTQYF
>TRBV12-3/TRBV12-4|TRBJ2-6|TRBD1
CASSPNRGTRSGANVLTF
>TRBV28|TRBJ2-1|TRBD1
CARSPTGAVNNEQFF
>TRBV5-1|TRBJ2-7|-
CASRPGPNYEQYF
>TRBV20-1|TRBJ2-1|TRBD2
CSARDGTSGRENEQFF